The clone carrying this TCR beta chain has a single count. At one boundary the junction diverges from the germline segment, which might be a read error. Per the germline V gene, CDR1 is SEHNR and CDR2 is FQNEAQ (reference sequence). The CDR3 is made up of 19 amino acids. The data stem from a study of blood T cell repertoires in COVID-19. Some clones are missing from TCRdb's copy, which holds only in-frame ones; the method was immunoSEQ multiplex PCR. The table records about 52,000 clones, about four fifths of them present only once. This TCR was sampled from a woman of 80 years or more with COVID-19, enrolled during active disease. This rearrangement joins TRBV7-9 to TRBJ2-2; 14 bases are shared with TRBD2. Sequencing was done on a sample of peripheral blood. The CDR3 nucleotides are TGTGCCAGCAGCGTAAGACTAGCGGGAGGGCGTATGAGGCACCGGGGAGCTGTTTTT. Translated, it gives CASSVRLAGGRMRHRGAVF.